The rows below give T cell receptor beta chains drawn from one sample of a study of cytomegalovirus exposure and HLA in healthy donors. TCRdb keeps only in-frame clones here, not all; method: immunoSEQ multiplex PCR. Here the sample spans around 70,000 clones, 60% to 80% being singletons. The sequencing sample was made of PBMCs. The receptor set was obtained from a woman aged 40 to 55 in good health and CMV-seropositive. CDR3s include the opening cysteine and the closing phenylalanine or tryptophan. The D gene is left open where the match is weak. Not every row has a clone size; where given, it reads once, few, many or a size class.

J gene | V gene | clone size | D gene | CDR3 protein | CDR3 DNA
TRBJ1-2 | TRBV7-3 | - | - | CASSLNLGPAGGGYTF | TGTGCCAGCAGCTTAAATTTGGGACCGGCCGGGGGAGGCTACACCTTC
TRBJ2-7 | TRBV6-1 | - | - | CASSEGRVTYEQYF | TGTGCCAGCAGTGAAGGCAGGGTAACCTACGAGCAGTACTTC
TRBJ2-3 | TRBV12-5 | - | TRBD2 | CASGIPGLEVDTQYF | TGTGCTAGTGGAATACCGGGACTAGAAGTAGATACGCAGTATTTT
TRBJ1-4 | TRBV6-1 | few | TRBD1 | CASSEVIRGQGKLFF | TGTGCCAGCAGTGAAGTCATCAGGGGGCAGGGAAAACTGTTTTTT
TRBJ2-1 | TRBV5-1 | - | - | CASSLRQGGRNEQFF | TGCGCCAGCAGCTTAAGGCAGGGTGGACGCAATGAGCAGTTCTTC
TRBJ2-7 | TRBV5-8 | - | TRBD1 | CASNRGRGSYEQYF | TGTGCCAGCAACAGGGGGCGTGGATCCTACGAGCAGTACTTC
TRBJ1-2 | TRBV6-5 | - | TRBD1 | CASRTAYQGARGYTF | TGTGCCAGCAGAACCGCGTACCAGGGGGCGCGGGGCTACACCTTC
TRBJ2-7 | TRBV19 | - | - | CASIRDNPYEQYF | TGTGCCAGTATCCGAGACAACCCCTACGAGCAGTACTTC
TRBJ2-7 | TRBV4-1 | - | TRBD2 | CASSSGGAREQYF | TGCGCCAGTTCTAGCGGGGGGGCTCGGGAGCAGTACTTC
TRBJ1-2 | TRBV30 | once | TRBD1 | CAWTDGTGGPFGYGYTF | TGTGCCTGGACGGACGGGACAGGGGGCCCCTTTGGCTATGGCTACACCTTC
TRBJ2-2 | TRBV6-5 | few | - | CATRKGARGTGELFF | TGTGCCACCCGTAAAGGGGCGCGGGGCACCGGGGAGCTGTTTTTT
TRBJ2-3 | TRBV5-1 | - | - | CASSSTGGLRLTQYF | TGCGCCAGCAGCTCGACAGGTGGGCTCCGATTAACGCAGTATTTT
TRBJ1-4 | TRBV30 | once | - | CAWSVGGEKLFF | TGTGCCTGGAGTGTAGGAGGGGAAAAACTGTTTTTT
TRBJ2-7 | TRBV5-6 | - | TRBD1 | CASTPSGTGIYEQYF | TGTGCCAGCACCCCTTCCGGGACAGGGATATACGAGCAGTACTTC
TRBJ2-1 | TRBV5-6 | - | TRBD2 | CASSSQAGGPWNEQFF | TGTGCCAGCAGCTCGCAAGCGGGGGGGCCCTGGAATGAGCAGTTCTTC
TRBJ1-4 | TRBV28 | - | - | CASSFGKIIATNEKLFF | TGTGCCAGCAGTTTTGGCAAGATAATTGCAACTAATGAAAAACTGTTTTTT
TRBJ1-5 | TRBV7-3 | - | TRBD1 | CASSSDRDQPQHF | TGTGCCAGCAGCTCAGACAGGGATCAGCCCCAGCATTTT
TRBJ1-4 | TRBV5-5 | - | - | CASSPTLQGEKLFF | TGTGCCAGCAGCCCGACACTACAGGGCGAAAAACTGTTTTTT
TRBJ2-1 | TRBV9 | once | TRBD2 | CASSPGLEGYTKYNEQFF | TGTGCCAGCAGCCCCGGACTAGAAGGCTACACCAAGTACAATGAGCAGTTCTTC
TRBJ2-3 | TRBV11-2 | - | - | CASSSPGSRTDTQYF | TGTGCCAGCAGCTCCCCAGGCAGCCGCACAGATACGCAGTATTTT
TRBJ2-4 | TRBV6-1 | - | - | CASEGDHGDIQYF | TGTGCCAGCGAGGGGGACCACGGGGACATTCAGTACTTC
TRBJ1-1 | TRBV14 | once | - | CASSQSMGRGTEAFF | TGTGCCAGCAGCCAGTCAATGGGGCGCGGCACTGAAGCTTTCTTT
TRBJ2-1 | TRBV5-1 | - | - | CASSLSPYNEQFF | TGCGCCAGCAGCTTGTCCCCTTACAATGAGCAGTTCTTC
TRBJ1-2 | TRBV6-4 | - | - | CASSDSSTRGYGYTF | TGTGCCAGCAGTGACTCGAGTACCAGGGGCTATGGCTACACCTTC
TRBJ2-6 | TRBV5-6 | - | - | CASSEGLGSSGANVLTF | TGTGCCAGCAGCGAGGGACTTGGGAGCTCTGGGGCCAACGTCCTGACTTTC
TRBJ2-3 | TRBV5-1 | - | - | CASSLVPGQDTQYF | TGCGCCAGCAGCTTGGTCCCTGGGCAAGATACGCAGTATTTT
TRBJ1-1 | TRBV14 | - | TRBD1 | CASSQVQGAAFF | TGTGCCAGCAGCCAAGTGCAGGGGGCCGCTTTCTTT
TRBJ2-5 | TRBV14 | - | - | CASSVQGLQETQYF | TGTGCCAGCAGCGTACAGGGATTACAGGAGACCCAGTACTTC
TRBJ1-1 | TRBV5-1 | - | - | CASSTGGTEAFF | TGCGCCAGCTCCACGGGGGGTACTGAAGCTTTCTTT
TRBJ2-7 | TRBV18 | once | - | CASSPASQNYEQYF | TGTGCCAGCTCACCGGCATCCCAGAACTACGAGCAGTACTTC
TRBJ2-3 | TRBV5-6 | few | TRBD1 | CASSAIGTGGESTDTQYF | TGTGCCAGCAGCGCTATCGGGACAGGGGGCGAGAGCACAGATACGCAGTATTTT
TRBJ1-2 | TRBV27 | - | - | CASSPSRGPPGGYTF | TGTGCCAGCAGTCCGTCGAGAGGACCCCCAGGGGGCTACACCTTC
TRBJ2-7 | TRBV15 | few | TRBD1 | CATSRTPGQNYEQYF | TGTGCCACCAGCAGAACCCCGGGACAGAACTACGAGCAGTACTTC
TRBJ1-2 | TRBV7-8 | few | - | CASSLTANYGYTF | TGTGCCAGCAGCTTAACAGCCAACTATGGCTACACCTTC
TRBJ2-2 | TRBV21-1 | - | - | CASSKVPPSVPRTGRNTGELFF | TGTGCCAGCAGCAAAGTTCCGCCATCGGTACCAAGGACAGGACGGAACACCGGGGAGCTGTTTTTT
TRBJ1-2 | TRBV5-1 | - | TRBD1 | CASSSGDRVGLSYGYTF | TGCGCCAGCAGCTCGGGGGACAGGGTTGGTCTTAGCTATGGCTACACCTTC
TRBJ1-2 | TRBV2 | - | - | CASSERGSSHGYTF | TGTGCCAGCAGTGAAAGGGGGTCCTCACATGGCTACACCTTC
TRBJ1-1 | TRBV11-2 | once | TRBD1 | CASSLQGASNTEAFF | TGTGCCAGCAGCTTACAGGGGGCTTCGAACACTGAAGCTTTCTTT
TRBJ2-6 | TRBV6-4 | - | - | CASSDSDTSGANVLTF | TGTGCCAGCAGTGACTCGGACACCTCTGGGGCCAACGTCCTGACTTTC
TRBJ2-5 | TRBV10-2 | - | - | CASSESRLAQYF | TGCGCCAGCAGTGAGTCCAGATTGGCCCAGTACTTC
TRBJ2-1 | TRBV5-1 | few | TRBD2 | CASSLVRASGALNNEQFF | TGCGCCAGCAGCTTGGTAAGGGCTAGCGGGGCGCTAAACAATGAGCAGTTCTTC
TRBJ1-2 | TRBV4-2 | - | TRBD1 | CASSQATGQGRYGYTF | TGTGCCAGCAGCCAGGCCACGGGACAGGGGCGCTATGGCTACACCTTC
TRBJ2-2 | TRBV5-6 | - | TRBD1 | CASSLGWGQDTGELFF | TGTGCCAGCAGCTTGGGATGGGGACAGGACACCGGGGAGCTGTTTTTT
TRBJ1-1 | TRBV5-1 | once | - | CASSPPGLGGSTEAFF | TGCGCCAGCAGCCCTCCCGGATTGGGAGGGAGCACTGAAGCTTTCTTT